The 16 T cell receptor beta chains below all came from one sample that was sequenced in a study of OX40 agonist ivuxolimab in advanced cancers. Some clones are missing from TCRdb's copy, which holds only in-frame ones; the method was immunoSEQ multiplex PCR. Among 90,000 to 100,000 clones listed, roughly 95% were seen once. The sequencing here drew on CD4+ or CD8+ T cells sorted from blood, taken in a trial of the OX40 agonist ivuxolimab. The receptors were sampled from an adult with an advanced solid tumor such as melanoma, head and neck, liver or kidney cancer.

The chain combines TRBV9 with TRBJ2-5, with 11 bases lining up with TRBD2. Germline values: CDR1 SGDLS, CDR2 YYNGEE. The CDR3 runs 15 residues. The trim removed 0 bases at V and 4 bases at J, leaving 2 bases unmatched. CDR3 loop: CASSVDGTSGETQYF. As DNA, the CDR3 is TGTGCCAGCAGCGTAGATGGGACTAGCGGAGAGACCCAGTACTTC.

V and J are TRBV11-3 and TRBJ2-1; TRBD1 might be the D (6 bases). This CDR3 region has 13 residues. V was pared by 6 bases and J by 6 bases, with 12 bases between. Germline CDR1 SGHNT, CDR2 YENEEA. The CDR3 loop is CASSLGHGNEQFF. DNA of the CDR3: TGTGCCAGCAGTTTGGGACACGGCAATGAGCAGTTCTTC.

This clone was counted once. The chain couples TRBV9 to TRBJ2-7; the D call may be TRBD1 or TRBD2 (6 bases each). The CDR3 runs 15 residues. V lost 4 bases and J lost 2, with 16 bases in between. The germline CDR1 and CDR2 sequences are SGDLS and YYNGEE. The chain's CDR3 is CASSLRGDTAYEQYF. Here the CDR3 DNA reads TGTGCCAGCAGCCTGAGGGGGGACACCGCCTACGAGCAGTACTTC.

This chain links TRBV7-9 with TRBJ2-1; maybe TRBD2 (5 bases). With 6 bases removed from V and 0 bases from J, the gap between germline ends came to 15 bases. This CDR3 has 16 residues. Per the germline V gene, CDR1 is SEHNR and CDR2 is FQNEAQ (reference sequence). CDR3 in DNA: TGTGCCAGCAGGCCCACCCTAGCTGTCTCCTACAATGAGCAGTTCTTC. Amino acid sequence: CASRPTLAVSYNEQFF. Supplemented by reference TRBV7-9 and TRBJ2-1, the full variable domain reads DTGVSQNPRHKITKRGQNVTFRCDPISEHNRLYWYRQTLGQGPEFLTYFQNEAQLEKSRLLSDRFSAERPKGSFSTLEIQRTEQGDSAMYLCASRPTLAVSYNEQFFGPGTRLTVL.

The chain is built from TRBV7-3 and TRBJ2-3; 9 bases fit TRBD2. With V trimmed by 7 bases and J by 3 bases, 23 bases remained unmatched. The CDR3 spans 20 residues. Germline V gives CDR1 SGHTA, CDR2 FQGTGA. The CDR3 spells CASTRGGRAVCPPKTDTQYF. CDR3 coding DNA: TGTGCCAGCACCCGAGGCGGGAGGGCCGTTTGCCCCCCTAAAACAGATACGCAGTATTTT.

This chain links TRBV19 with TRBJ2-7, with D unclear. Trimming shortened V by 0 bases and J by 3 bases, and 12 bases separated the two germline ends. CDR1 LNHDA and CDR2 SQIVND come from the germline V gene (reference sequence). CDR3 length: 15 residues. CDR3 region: CASSIELGVGYEQYF. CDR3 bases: TGTGCCAGTAGTATAGAACTTGGGGTGGGCTACGAGCAGTACTTC. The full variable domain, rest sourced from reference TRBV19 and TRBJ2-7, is DGGITQSPKYLFRKEGQNVTLSCEQNLNHDAMYWYRQDPGQGLRLIYYSQIVNDFQKGDIAEGYSVSREKKESFPLTVTSAQKNPTAFYLCASSIELGVGYEQYFGPGTRLTVT.

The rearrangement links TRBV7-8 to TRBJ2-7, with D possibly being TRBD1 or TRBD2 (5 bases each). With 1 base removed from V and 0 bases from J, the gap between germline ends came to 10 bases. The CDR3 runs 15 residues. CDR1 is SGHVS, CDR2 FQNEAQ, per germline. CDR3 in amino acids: CASSLGGDGSYEQYF. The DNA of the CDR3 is TGTGCCAGCAGCTTAGGAGGGGATGGCTCCTACGAGCAGTACTTC. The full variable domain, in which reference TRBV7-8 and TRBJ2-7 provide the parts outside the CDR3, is GAGVSQSPRYKVAKRGQDVALRCDPISGHVSLFWYQQALGQGPEFLTYFQNEAQLDKSGLPSDRFFAERPEGSVSTLKIQRTQQEDSAVYLCASSLGGDGSYEQYFGPGTRLTVT.

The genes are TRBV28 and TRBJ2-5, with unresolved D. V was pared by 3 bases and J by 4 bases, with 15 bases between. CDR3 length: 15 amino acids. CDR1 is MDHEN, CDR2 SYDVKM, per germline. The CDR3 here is CASSLDISGRETQYF. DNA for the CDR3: TGTGCCAGCAGTTTGGATATTTCGGGTCGAGAGACCCAGTACTTC. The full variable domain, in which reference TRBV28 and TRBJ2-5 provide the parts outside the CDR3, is DVKVTQSSRYLVKRTGEKVFLECVQDMDHENMFWYRQDPGLGLRLIYFSYDVKMKEKGDIPEGYSVSREKKERFSLILESASTNQTSMYLCASSLDISGRETQYFGPGTRLLVL.

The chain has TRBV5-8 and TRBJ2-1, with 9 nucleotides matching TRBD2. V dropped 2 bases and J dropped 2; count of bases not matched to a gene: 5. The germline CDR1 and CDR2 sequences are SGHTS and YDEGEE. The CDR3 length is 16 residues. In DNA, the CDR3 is TGTGCCAGCAGCTTCCTTAGCGGGAGCCCCTACAATGAGCAGTTCTTC. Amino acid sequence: CASSFLSGSPYNEQFF.

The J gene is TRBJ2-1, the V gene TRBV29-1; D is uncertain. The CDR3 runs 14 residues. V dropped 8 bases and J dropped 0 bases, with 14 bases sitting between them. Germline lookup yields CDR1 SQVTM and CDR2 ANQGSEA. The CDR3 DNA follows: TGCAGCTTCCTACCGACGGGCTCCTACAATGAGCAGTTCTTC. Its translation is CSFLPTGSYNEQFF.

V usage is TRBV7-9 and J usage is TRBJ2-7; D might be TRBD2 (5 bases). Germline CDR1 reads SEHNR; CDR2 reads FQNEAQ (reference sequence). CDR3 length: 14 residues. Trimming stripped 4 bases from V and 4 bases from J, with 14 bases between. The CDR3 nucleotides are TGTGCCAGCAGCTCCGGGCCTAGCCCTTACGAGCAGTACTTC. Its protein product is CASSSGPSPYEQYF.

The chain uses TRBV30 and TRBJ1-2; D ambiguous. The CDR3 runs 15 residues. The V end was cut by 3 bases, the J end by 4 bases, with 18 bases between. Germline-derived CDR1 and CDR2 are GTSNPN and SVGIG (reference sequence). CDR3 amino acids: CAWSADENLLYGYTF. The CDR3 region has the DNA TGTGCCTGGAGCGCCGACGAGAACTTACTCTATGGCTACACCTTC.

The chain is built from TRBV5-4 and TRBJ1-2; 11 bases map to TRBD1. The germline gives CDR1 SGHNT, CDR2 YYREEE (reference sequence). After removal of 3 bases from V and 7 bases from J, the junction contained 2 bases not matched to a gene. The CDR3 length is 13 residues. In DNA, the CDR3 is TGTGCCAGCAGCTCGGGGACAGGGGGTGGCTACACCTTC. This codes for CASSSGTGGGYTF.

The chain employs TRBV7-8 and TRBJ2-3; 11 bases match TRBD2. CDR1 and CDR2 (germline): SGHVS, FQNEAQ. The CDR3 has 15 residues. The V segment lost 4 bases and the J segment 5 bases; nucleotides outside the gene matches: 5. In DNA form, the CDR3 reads TGTGCCAGCAGCTGGACTAGCGGGTTTGGAGATACGCAGTATTTT. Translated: CASSWTSGFGDTQYF.

Written as DNA, the CDR3 is TGTGCCAGCAGTTTAAACAGGGGGATCTATAATTCACCCCTCCACTTT. Translating it yields CASSLNRGIYNSPLHF. This chain connects TRBV27 to TRBJ1-6, with TRBD1 matching 8 bases. Germline trimming cut 2 bases from V and 3 bases from J; bases unmatched to any gene: 3. The CDR3 totals 16 residues. In germline, CDR1 is MNHEY, CDR2 SMNVEV (reference sequence).

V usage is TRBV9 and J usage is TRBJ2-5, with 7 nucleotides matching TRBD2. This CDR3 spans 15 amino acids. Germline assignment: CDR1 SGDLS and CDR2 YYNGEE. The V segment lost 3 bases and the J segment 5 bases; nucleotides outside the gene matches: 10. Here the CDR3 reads CASSAEGSGWETQYF. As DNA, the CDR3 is TGTGCCAGCAGCGCTGAGGGTAGCGGGTGGGAGACCCAGTACTTC.